Included here is one T cell receptor (beta chain) sequence, with context. The antigen remains unidentified. The data originate from a study of cytomegalovirus exposure and HLA in healthy donors. Deletions cut 2 bases from V and 0 bases from J, with 8 bases between. Germline CDR1 and CDR2: MNHEY and SVGAGI. This CDR3 region has 15 residues. Healthy bone marrow donors supplied every sample. PCR was performed using 60 Vbeta and 13 Jbeta primers. This table comes from immunoSEQ multiplex PCR, and its TCRdb copy is limited to in-frame clones, with some not included. The sample includes around 110,000 clones, approximately 72% of them seen just once. Study observations and caveats: Accurate predictions that matched the HLA-A and HLA-B alleles of most subjects were reportedly made from TCR beta sequences. Later, an analysis showed that TCR beta chains associated with HLA were more clonally expanded than others that were equally common.

This sequence joins TRBV6-5 and TRBJ2-1; D gene uncertain. The material sequenced was PBMCs. The receptor was derived from a man in his late teens or twenties in good health and CMV-seronegative. The CDR3 sequence: CASSYVPFSYNEQFF. The CDR3 DNA follows: TGTGCCAGCAGTTACGTTCCTTTCTCCTACAATGAGCAGTTCTTC.